This T cell receptor (beta chain) was retrieved from a study of blood T cells in healthy people across ages (dated by TCRdb to 2013 to 2016). Broadly, across the study: In model experiments, template switching captured roughly one uniquely barcoded TCR beta cDNA molecule for every two T cells. Donors were grouped into four age groups: young (average roughly 15 years), middle-aged (around 39), aged (about 60) and long-lived (just over 80). Using the same blood draw, the study looked at two additional independent replicas of 1 million unique cDNA reads for two donors, one aged 18 to 30 and the other aged 80 or older. The study measured age-related changes in TCR beta repertoire diversity using deep sequencing normalized with unique cDNA molecular identifiers. Donors of different ages were randomly distributed across sequencing lanes to avoid experimental bias. What the work shows at the level of the full study, not this receptor alone: As age increased, observed TCR beta diversity per million T cells dropped in a roughly linear way, and a significant reduction was already evident by age approximately 40. Compared with the aged group, more naive CD4+ T cells, fewer expanded clones and increased TCR diversity were shown by the long-lived group, suggesting age selection. Because profiling used bulk unsorted PBMCs, naive and antigen-experienced compartments could not be compared conclusively. Donor CMV infection status was unknown, potentially confounding age-related changes in expanded clonotypes. The percentage of naive T cells measured by flow cytometry correlated strongly with observed TCR beta diversity. Estimates of total diversity based on one million sequenced T cells were regarded as lower bounds and as underestimates.

The CDR3 starts with the cysteine, ends with the phenylalanine, and has 13 residues. Only the CDR3 region is kept as DNA, spanning 39 bases read in frame from base 1. The germline V gene (reference sequence) provides CDR1 DFQATT and CDR2 SNEGSKA. V gives up 6 bases and J gives up 7 bases, and the segment between their germline ends measures 18 bases. The 39 donors, aged about 6 to 95 years, were systemically healthy Caucasian individuals from Russia. Each donor gave 8 to 10 milliliters of peripheral blood, drawn into EDTA-treated Vacutainer tubes. PBMCs were isolated by Ficoll-Paque density-gradient centrifugation, with at least 6.5 million obtained per sample. Trizol reagent was used to extract total RNA from PBMCs, with at least 6 micrograms per sample. For every donor, flow cytometry on a PBMC aliquot measured the percentage of naive CD45RAhigh/CD27high T cells. The library was prepared using 5' RACE. The run used an Illumina HiSeq 2500. A second PCR of roughly 6 to 11 cycles was run with a J-beta primer mix and a sample-barcoded 5' primer. Each TCR beta cDNA molecule received a unique molecular identifier from a template-switch 5' adaptor carrying 12 random nucleotides. At least 2.5 million CDR3-containing paired-end reads were obtained from each sample. First-strand cDNA synthesis was performed from all RNA using the Mint cDNA synthesis kit, with priming by a TRBC-specific oligonucleotide. Following uracil-DNA glycosylase treatment, all cDNA underwent a first 18-cycle PCR with the universal primers M1SS and BC2_uni_R. The study's processing was this. Normalization of each sample was performed by random selection of 1 million high-quality reads, each carrying a distinct molecular identifier. Reads sharing molecular identifiers were discarded rather than binned into consensus sequences. CDR3 identification, clonotype clustering and error correction used MiTCR with a Q25 quality threshold and the strictest error-elimination algorithm. A nonparametric unseen species model with Euler transformation was used to estimate a lower bound on total TCR beta diversity. The public sequencing data were trimmed at Q25 with fastp and processed into clonotypes with MiXCR by TCRdb, which kept only in-frame beta chains. CDR3 protein sequences are deduplicated, and each keeps its most common genes and DNA. TCRdb, rather than the study authors, made the V and J calls. In this sample the table shows approximately 680,000 distinct CDR3 sequences, roughly 32% of which occur a single time. The top ten clonotypes cover approximately 15% of the sample.

This clonotype was detected many times. There is no known antigen for this receptor. The sample holds no much larger clone one base away, and base qualities are not on file. This TCR was recovered from a woman older than 75 in good health. Donor details come from another sample of the same person, matched by shared clones. The sample taken for sequencing was blood. The sequence joins TRBV20-1 to TRBJ2-5; tentative D gene TRBD2, with 6 bases matching. This receptor has the CDR3 CSAKDGLSSTQYF. In nucleotide form, the sequence is TGCAGTGCAAAAGATGGACTAAGTTCGACCCAGTACTTC.